This T cell receptor (beta chain) is from a study of control samples from healthy donors and cancer patients. The repertoire was sequenced with immunoSEQ multiplex PCR; TCRdb's copy has only in-frame clones and lacks some. The repertoire has about 88,000 clones, over 90% of them found once; the top ten carry 8% to 9.5%. Germline CDR1 is SQVTM and CDR2 is ANQGSEA. Unmatched junction bases numbered 5, after V lost 6 bases and J lost 5 bases. CDR3 length: 12 residues. Input material: blood. This TCR was sampled from a man aged 18 to 29 in good health. V and J are TRBV29-1 and TRBJ2-7, with 9 positions matching TRBD1. The chain's CDR3 is CSVWGTGNEQYF. DNA of the CDR3: TGCAGCGTCTGGGGGACAGGGAACGAGCAGTACTTC.